These 6 T cell receptor beta chains share one sample of origin, sequenced in a study of T cell repertoires in cytomegalovirus infection. TCRdb passed the reads through MiXCR, listing each CDR3 protein once. The table records more than 400,000 distinct CDR3 sequences, more than 20% of them present only once. Sequencing input: PBMCs. The receptors derive from a human donor in good health (CMV status not recorded). Some clones in this sample may be carry-over from other donors' samples.

This clonotype was counted at least ten times. This chain connects TRBV7-2 to TRBJ2-3; 11 positions match TRBD2. V lost 3 bases, J lost 3 bases, and 8 bases stayed unmatched. CDR1 and CDR2 from the germline V gene are SGHTA and FQGNSA. This CDR3 is 17 amino acids long. The CDR3 DNA reads TGTGCCAGCAGCTTGGAACTAGCGGGAGATAGAACAGATACGCAGTATTTT. It yields the protein CASSLELAGDRTDTQYF.

The chain has TRBV20-1 and TRBJ1-6; a weak D match, TRBD1 (6 bases). Germline assignment: CDR1 DFQATT and CDR2 SNEGSKA (reference sequence). V gave up 6 bases and J gave up 7 bases, with 10 bases separating them. The CDR3 consists of 12 residues. The DNA for the CDR3 is TGCAGTGCCGGACAGACGAATTCACCCCTCCACTTT. Encoded protein: CSAGQTNSPLHF.

The V gene is TRBV4-1, the J gene TRBJ2-3, with 14 bases identical to TRBD2. The CDR3 totals 21 residues. The V gene end was trimmed by 0 bases and the J gene end by 4 bases; junction bases not matched to a gene: 15. Germline V CDR1 and CDR2: MGHRA, YSYEKL. CDR3 residues: CASSQEHARTSGGNLADTQYF. DNA of the CDR3: TGCGCCAGCAGCCAAGAACACGCGCGGACTAGCGGGGGGAACCTCGCAGATACGCAGTATTTT.

This clonotype was seen a few times. The rearrangement links TRBV2 to TRBJ2-5, with D uncertain. The germline V gene has CDR1 SNHLY and CDR2 FYNNEI. The CDR3 spans 12 residues. Trimming cost V 3 bases and J 7 bases, with 9 bases left between them. CDR3 sequence: CASSDGVGTQYF. CDR3 bases: TGTGCCAGCAGTGACGGTGTAGGGACCCAGTACTTC.

The chain recombines TRBV6-6 with TRBJ2-1, with 7 positions matching TRBD1. In germline, CDR1 is MNHNY, CDR2 SVGAGI (reference sequence). Trimming removed 2 bases from V and 3 bases from J; junction bases left unmatched: 10. The CDR3 is made up of 17 amino acids. CDR3 bases: TGTGCCAGCAGTTACCCAACAGGGGCCCTAATCTACAATGAGCAGTTCTTC. This gives the protein CASSYPTGALIYNEQFF.

This clonotype was counted a single time. The chain employs TRBV10-3 and TRBJ2-7; the match to TRBD2 covers 9 bases. Trimming at V came to 10 bases and at J to 5 bases, leaving 12 bases not matched to a gene. There are 14 residues in the CDR3. Germline V gene data show CDR1 as ENHRY and CDR2 as SYGVKD. CDR3 loop: CASGPGLAENEQYF. CDR3 bases: TGTGCCAGCGGCCCGGGACTAGCAGAAAACGAGCAGTACTTC.